This paragraph covers one TCR beta chain sequence. Its specificity is unknown. This specimen comes from a study of cytomegalovirus exposure and HLA in healthy donors. Study as a whole: The early release's HLA-typed donors yielded tens of millions of unique TCRs. The study, taken as a whole, reports: Cytomegalovirus-associated TCR beta chains were listed, numbering around 150. Rarity characterized most TCR sequences, yet some public TCRs appeared in many donors. TCR association rates varied by HLA locus in a later analysis, with DRB1 highest and HLA-C lowest.

Germline V gene lookup returns CDR1 SGHTA and CDR2 FQGNSA. V gave up 2 bases and J gave up 6 bases; unmatched junction bases: 6. The length of the CDR3 is 15 residues. Primers: 60 Vbeta forward and 13 Jbeta reverse. Data came from immunoSEQ multiplex PCR; TCRdb stores just in-frame clones and leaves some out. The sample has some 82,000 clones, approximately 84% seen once. V and J are TRBV7-2 and TRBJ2-5, with 10 nucleotides matching TRBD2. The receptor was isolated from a woman between 45 and 60 years old in good health and CMV-seronegative. Sequencing was carried out using PBMCs. The CDR3 DNA follows: TGTGCCAGCAGCTTAAGCGGGGGGGCCGGTCAGACCCAGTACTTC. It translates to CASSLSGGAGQTQYF.